These 2 T cell receptor beta chains originate from one sample sequenced in a study of PD-1 blockade in classical Hodgkin lymphoma. Clones were read by immunoSEQ multiplex PCR, and TCRdb kept only the in-frame ones, dropping some. The sample contains tens of thousands of clones, 80% to 90% of which appear only once. No patient escaped relapse after autologous stem cell transplantation, and brentuximab vedotin exposure varied. Here the sequenced sample was peripheral blood mononuclear cells (PBMCs), taken at baseline. The receptors stem from a human donor with classical Hodgkin lymphoma.

This clone was detected only once. The gene calls are TRBV27 and TRBJ2-5, with D hard to call. The V gene's germline CDR1 is MNHEY and CDR2 SMNVEV (reference sequence). The CDR3 extends over 15 amino acids. Trimming removed 3 bases from V and 2 bases from J, with 13 bases in between. CDR3 sequence (DNA): TGTGCCAGCAGTTTCTGGCGAGGCAGACAAGAGACCCAGTACTTC. It translates to CASSFWRGRQETQYF.

This chain joins TRBV5-8 and TRBJ1-1; possibly TRBD1 for D (6 bases). This CDR3 comprises 16 residues. Trimming took off 4 bases at V and 6 bases at J, with 22 bases between the two ends. CDR1 is SGHTS and CDR2 is YDEGEE in the germline V gene. In nucleotides, the CDR3 is TGTGCCAGCAGCCCCGAAGGTTGGGGGCTTCTCGCTGAAGCTTTCTTT. The encoded protein is CASSPEGWGLLAEAFF.